The following is a TCR beta chain sequence with its context. Its antigen is unidentified. Here immunoSEQ multiplex PCR was the method, and the copy in TCRdb shows in-frame clones only, minus some. Here the sample spans over 130,000 clones, 85% to 90% being singletons. Germline loops: CDR1 SGHDN, CDR2 FVKESK. V lost 7 bases to trimming and J lost 5 bases, with 21 bases between them. This CDR3 contains 16 residues. This specimen comes from a study of cytomegalovirus exposure and HLA in healthy donors. Study outcomes and limitations: The study put 150 or so TCR beta chains on its list as cytomegalovirus-associated.

The source of this sequence is a man aged 18 to 29 in good health and CMV-seropositive. What was sequenced was PBMCs. The chain combines TRBV14 with TRBJ2-1, with D perhaps TRBD2 (6 bases). The CDR3 nucleotides read TGTGCCAGCAACCCCCTCGTGGCGGGGAGAAACAATGAGCAGTTCTTC. Its translation: CASNPLVAGRNNEQFF.